This T cell receptor (beta chain) was profiled in a study of molecular identifiers for immune sequencing clone quantification. Study-level background: In replicates, RNA from roughly 20,000 or 100,000 naive CD8 cells was split five ways, four sequenced. Study observations and caveats: Highly expanded clone sizes could be underestimated by identical TCR molecules that share a barcode.

To note about this clonotype: The antigen is unknown. A read error is possible here, since a much larger clone lies one base away.

TCRdb re-derived calls from the PCR reads in MiXCR, one entry per CDR3 protein. The profile shows about 630,000 distinct CDR3 sequences, less than 30% of them singletons. The CDR3 runs 17 residues. Germline loops: CDR1 SNHLY, CDR2 FYNNEI. The junction had 7 bases not matched to a gene; V was cut back by 5 bases and J by 0 bases. V gene TRBV2 combines with J gene TRBJ2-6; 7 positions match TRBD1. The receptor comes from a human donor in good health. Some libraries in this study had Jurkat cell RNA spiked in. The specimen sequenced was naive CD8+ T cells from blood, with Jurkat cell RNA spiked in. Subset of the sample: FACS-sorted CD8+CD4-CCR7+CD45RA+ naive T cells. The CDR3: CASSRTGPTSGANVLTF. The CDR3 DNA reads TGTGCCAGCAGTCGGACAGGCCCCACCTCTGGGGCCAACGTCCTGACTTTC.